This T cell receptor (beta chain) came from a study of T-cell reconstitution after alpha-beta-depleted transplantation in children. Study observations and caveats: T-cell counts and diversity at one year post-transplant came mainly from newly produced T cells. Reported findings indicate that, about two months after transplant, alpha-beta T cells came from several hundred expanded clones, which were derived from non-depleted graft cells. The study traced high day-60 TCRbeta diversity in some patients to surviving recipient T cells and thymic progenitors.

This CDR3 is built from 15 residues. The germline CDR1 and CDR2 sequences are SGHRS and YFSETQ. Deletions cut 4 bases from V and 0 bases from J, with 12 bases between. Unique molecular identifiers were incorporated during preparation of the TCRbeta library. TCRdb passed the PCR reads through MiXCR, listing each CDR3 protein once. Here the sample spans about 260,000 distinct CDR3 sequences, just under 8.5% being singletons. This clonotype turned up a few times. Its specificity is not known. This TCR came from a male patient younger than 18 who had a stem cell transplant for acute lymphoblastic leukemia, so the T cells may come from the graft donor. Sequencing was performed on PBMCs, mostly from graft donor cells, taken 180 days after TCRalphabeta/CD19-depleted stem cell transplant. The chain is built from TRBV5-1 and TRBJ2-3, with D hard to call. The CDR3 nucleotides are TGCGCCAGCAGCCCGAACACAGCTAGCACAGATACGCAGTATTTT. Its protein product is CASSPNTASTDTQYF.